These T cell receptor beta chains were read from a single sample in a study of shared clonotypes between healthy human individuals. Assay used: immunoSEQ multiplex PCR; TCRdb lists only in-frame clones, some missing. The sample gives millions of clones, just over 90% of which show up once; more than 1.5% is in the top ten. Source material: naive CD8+ T cells from PBMCs. Receptor source: a man younger than 35 in good health. Some clones in this sample may be carry-over from other donors' samples. The CDR3 runs from the conserved cysteine through the conserved F or W. D genes are given only for firm matches. Expanded clones get a size class; other rows say once, few or many, or leave the size out.

J gene | clone size | D gene | V gene | CDR3 length | CDR3 protein | CDR3 DNA
TRBJ2-7 | once | . | TRBV25-1 | 10 | CASDGLVKYF | TGTGCCAGCGACGGGTTAGTTAAGTACTTC
TRBJ2-1 | . | . | TRBV9 | 13 | CASAESSYNEQFF | TGTGCCTCAGCGGAGAGCTCCTACAATGAGCAGTTCTTC
TRBJ1-2 | . | . | TRBV7-9 | 15 | CASSLGGRLLEGYTF | TGTGCCAGCAGCTTAGGCGGACGGCTCCTTGAGGGCTACACCTTC
TRBJ2-1 | . | . | TRBV5-1 | 12 | CASSLPDNEQFF | TGCGCCAGCAGCTTACCGGACAATGAGCAGTTCTTC
TRBJ2-1 | once | . | TRBV28 | 14 | CASSLLPSGNEQFF | TGTGCCAGCAGTTTGTTACCCTCAGGGAATGAGCAGTTCTTC
TRBJ2-1 | . | TRBD2 | TRBV7-9 | 15 | CASSPLAGGSDEQFF | TGTGCCAGCAGCCCCCTAGCGGGAGGGTCCGATGAGCAGTTCTTC
TRBJ1-1 | few | TRBD1 | TRBV10-1 | 15 | CASSGLTGDGTEAFF | TGCGCCAGCAGCGGATTGACAGGGGACGGTACTGAAGCTTTCTTT
TRBJ2-3 | . | . | TRBV28 | 14 | CASSLSISQGTQYF | TGTGCCAGCAGTTTATCGATCTCTCAGGGTACGCAGTATTTT
TRBJ2-1 | . | TRBD2 | TRBV27 | 13 | CASSVTSNNEQFF | TGTGCCAGCAGCGTGACTAGCAACAATGAGCAGTTCTTC
TRBJ2-5 | . | . | TRBV2 | 14 | CASSERTNQETQYF | TGTGCCAGCAGTGAGCGGACAAACCAAGAGACCCAGTACTTC